The 28 T cell receptor beta chains given below trace back to one sample, sequenced in a study of cytomegalovirus exposure and HLA in healthy donors. The PCR used 60 Vbeta and 13 Jbeta primers. Clones were sequenced by immunoSEQ multiplex PCR, and TCRdb holds only the in-frame ones, with some missing. The sample gives 95,000 to 150,000 clones, roughly 75% of which show up once; about 3.3% is in the top ten. The material sequenced was PBMCs. The receptors here all came from a woman aged 45-65 years in good health and CMV-seronegative.

The J gene is TRBJ2-3, the V gene TRBV4-1, with 7 bases matching TRBD2. V gave up 5 bases and J gave up 6 bases; unmatched junction bases: 17. In germline, CDR1 is MGHRA, CDR2 YSYEKL. This CDR3 contains 17 residues. The chain's CDR3 is CASSNGPQRGLADTQYF. CDR3 bases: TGCGCCAGCAGCAACGGCCCCCAGCGGGGACTCGCCGATACGCAGTATTTT.

This sequence joins TRBV28 and TRBJ1-5; D remains ambiguous. The germline V and J ends were trimmed by 2 bases and 2 bases, with 13 bases remaining between them. The CDR3 runs 16 residues. CDR1 and CDR2 from the germline V gene are MDHEN and SYDVKM. The CDR3 reads CASSLLLGGRNQPQHF. In DNA, the CDR3 is TGTGCCAGCAGTTTACTCCTGGGTGGGCGCAATCAGCCCCAGCATTTT.

The chain is built from TRBV19 and TRBJ2-2; 8 nucleotides match TRBD2. This CDR3 spans 13 amino acids. Germline V gene sequence: CDR1 LNHDA, CDR2 SQIVND (reference sequence). Losses at the gene ends were 11 bases for V and 2 bases for J; bases not matched to a gene: 4. CDR3 loop: CAVREDNTGELFF. In DNA, the CDR3 is TGTGCCGTGCGGGAGGATAACACCGGGGAGCTGTTTTTT.

The chain employs TRBV14 and TRBJ2-7; a weak D match, TRBD2 (6 bases). This CDR3 spans 15 amino acids. Trimming took off 0 bases at V and 4 bases at J, with 13 bases between the two ends. Germline assignment: CDR1 SGHDN and CDR2 FVKESK. The CDR3 bases are TGTGCCAGCAGCCAAGATGAAGGACTACCATACGAGCAGTACTTC. This translates into CASSQDEGLPYEQYF.

This rearrangement joins TRBV6-1 to TRBJ2-1, with a possible D match to TRBD1 (6 bases). The CDR3 is 15 residues long. Trimming removed 5 bases at V and 2 bases at J, with 13 bases between. Germline V gene data show CDR1 as MNHNS and CDR2 as SASEGT. The CDR3: CASSISTGTYNEQFF. CDR3 coding DNA: TGTGCCAGCAGTATATCGACAGGTACCTACAATGAGCAGTTCTTC.

The chain links TRBV7-9 to TRBJ2-3; tentative D call: TRBD1 (5 bases). With 3 bases removed from V and 2 bases from J, the gap between germline ends came to 12 bases. Germline-derived CDR1 and CDR2 are SEHNR and FQNEAQ (reference sequence). The CDR3 is made up of 15 amino acids. This CDR3 reads CASSFQGGHTDTQYF. As DNA, the CDR3 is TGTGCCAGCAGCTTTCAGGGCGGCCACACAGATACGCAGTATTTT.

The J gene is TRBJ2-3, the V gene TRBV29-1; 8 bases fit TRBD1. V shed 0 bases, J shed 2 bases, and the junction held 13 bases outside the gene matches. The CDR3 contains 18 residues. CDR1 and CDR2 (germline): SQVTM, ANQGSEA. In DNA form, the CDR3 reads TGCAGCGTTGAAGATCTAACCGGGGAACAGGGGGTCACAGATACGCAGTATTTT. It yields the protein CSVEDLTGEQGVTDTQYF.

The chain links TRBV13 to TRBJ1-1; 7 bases agree with TRBD1. V trimming: 4 bases; J trimming: 2 bases; junction bases outside the gene matches: 4. This CDR3 has 14 residues. Germline-derived CDR1 and CDR2 are PRHDT and FYEKMQ (reference sequence). CDR3 amino acids: CASSWGQSNTEAFF. CDR3 in DNA: TGTGCCAGCAGCTGGGGACAGAGTAACACTGAAGCTTTCTTT.

In its sample, this clone was seen once. V is TRBV6-4 and J is TRBJ1-5; D not resolved. Trimming removed 3 bases at V and 0 bases at J, with 12 bases between. Germline-derived CDR1 and CDR2 are MRHNA and SNTAGT. This CDR3 region has 16 residues. CDR3 nucleotide sequence: TGTGCCAGCAGTGAGTTCGCAGGATATAGCAATCAGCCCCAGCATTTT. This translates into CASSEFAGYSNQPQHF.

The rearrangement joins TRBV6-4 to TRBJ2-3; 10 nucleotides line up with TRBD2. Germline CDR1 and CDR2: MRHNA and SNTAGT. The CDR3 has 13 residues. With 5 bases clipped from V and 9 bases from J, the junction kept 5 bases outside the gene matches. The CDR3 is CASSPLAGGTQYF. As DNA, the CDR3 is TGTGCCAGCAGTCCCTTAGCGGGAGGAACGCAGTATTTT.

The chain couples TRBV28 to TRBJ1-2; 11 bases are shared with TRBD1. Losses at the gene ends were 5 bases for V and 10 bases for J; bases not matched to a gene: 12. CDR1 is MDHEN and CDR2 is SYDVKM in the germline V gene. The CDR3 totals 15 residues. CDR3 in DNA: TGTGCCAGCAGTAGAACGGACAGGGGGCTGAAAATCTACACCTTC. This sequence encodes CASSRTDRGLKIYTF.

Only a few counts were recorded for this clone. The J gene is TRBJ2-3, the V gene TRBV9; maybe TRBD2 (6 bases). CDR3 length: 14 residues. CDR1 is SGDLS, CDR2 YYNGEE, per germline. The V end lost 3 bases, the J end lost 1 base, and 9 bases lay between the germline ends. CDR3 residues: CASSGGLRTDTQYF. The CDR3, as DNA: TGTGCCAGCAGCGGGGGACTTCGCACAGATACGCAGTATTTT.

The rearrangement uses TRBV29-1 and TRBJ1-5, with a weak D call TRBD1 (6 bases). CDR3 length: 14 amino acids. The V end lost 6 bases, the J end lost 0 bases, and 12 bases lay between the germline ends. CDR1 SQVTM and CDR2 ANQGSEA come from the germline V gene. CDR3 sequence reads: CSVGDRYSNQPQHF. DNA of the CDR3: TGCAGCGTCGGTGACAGGTATAGCAATCAGCCCCAGCATTTT.

CDR3 sequence: CASSQETGLEQFF. The CDR3 DNA follows: TGCGCCAGCAGCCAAGAGACGGGACTGGAACAGTTCTTC. This chain connects TRBV4-3 to TRBJ2-1; D perhaps matches TRBD2 (6 bases). This CDR3 is built from 13 residues. Germline V gives CDR1 LGHNA, CDR2 YSLEER. V gave up 0 bases and J gave up 13 bases, with 13 bases separating them.

The chain employs TRBV7-8 and TRBJ1-1; TRBD1 aligns across 8 bases. Germline lookup yields CDR1 SGHVS and CDR2 FQNEAQ. This CDR3 region has 13 residues. The V segment lost 5 bases and the J segment 8 bases; nucleotides outside the gene matches: 7. The CDR3 DNA sequence: TGTGCCAGCAGCCGAGGACAGGGTTTAGAAGCTTTCTTT. The encoded protein is CASSRGQGLEAFF. Based on the CDR3 plus reference TRBV7-8 and TRBJ1-1, the full variable domain is GAGVSQSPRYKVAKRGQDVALRCDPISGHVSLFWYQQALGQGPEFLTYFQNEAQLDKSGLPSDRFFAERPEGSVSTLKIQRTQQEDSAVYLCASSRGQGLEAFFGQGTRLTVV.

This chain joins TRBV2 and TRBJ2-3; 8 bases agree with TRBD1. This CDR3 spans 15 amino acids. Germline V gene data show CDR1 as SNHLY and CDR2 as FYNNEI. Germline trimming cut 2 bases from V and 5 bases from J; bases unmatched to any gene: 6. The CDR3 protein is CASSEPDRGRDTQYF. The CDR3 DNA reads TGTGCCAGCAGTGAACCTGACAGGGGCAGAGATACGCAGTATTTT.

The V and J genes are TRBV6-5 and TRBJ1-5; TRBD1 might be the D (6 bases). The V end lost 4 bases, the J end lost 4 bases, and 14 bases lay between the germline ends. Germline V gene data show CDR1 as MNHEY and CDR2 as SVGAGI. CDR3 length: 15 residues. As DNA, the CDR3 is TGTGCCAGCAGTTCAGATCGGGACACAAATCAGCCCCAGCATTTT. Translating it yields CASSSDRDTNQPQHF.

This chain joins TRBV27 and TRBJ1-2, with 8 bases identical to TRBD1. The trim removed 3 bases at V and 4 bases at J, leaving 10 bases unmatched. Germline assignment: CDR1 MNHEY and CDR2 SMNVEV (reference sequence). The length of the CDR3 is 16 residues. CDR3 sequence (DNA): TGTGCCAGCAGTTTCTACCGACAGGGGCTAGGCTATGGCTACACCTTC. Translation gives CASSFYRQGLGYGYTF.

The chain carries TRBV5-1 and TRBJ2-7; the D gene is possibly TRBD1 (6 bases). The CDR3 loop spans 13 amino acids. Looked up from germline, CDR1 is SGHRS and CDR2 is YFSETQ. Trimming removed 0 bases from V and 6 bases from J, with 10 bases in between. CDR3 residues: CASSLEGGGEQYF. DNA of the CDR3: TGCGCCAGCAGCTTGGAAGGGGGTGGCGAGCAGTACTTC.

The chain employs TRBV14 and TRBJ1-3; D unresolved. The CDR3 has 15 amino acids. V was trimmed by 1 base and J by 0 bases, leaving 7 bases between them. Germline V CDR1 and CDR2: SGHDN, FVKESK. CDR3 sequence reads: CASSQVGLSGNTIYF. CDR3 bases: TGTGCCAGCAGCCAAGTTGGCCTCTCTGGAAACACCATATATTTT.

This chain connects TRBV6-4 to TRBJ2-3; weak D call: TRBD1 (5 bases). CDR3 length: 14 residues. V dropped 0 bases and J dropped 1 base, with 5 bases sitting between them. The germline V gene encodes CDR1 MRHNA and CDR2 SNTAGT. The CDR3 DNA is TGTGCCAGCAGTGACTCACAGGGCACAGATACGCAGTATTTT. Protein product: CASSDSQGTDTQYF.

V is TRBV19 and J is TRBJ2-3; 8 bases align to TRBD1. This CDR3 contains 13 residues. Trimming removed 10 bases from V and 6 bases from J; junction bases left unmatched: 9. Germline V CDR1 and CDR2: LNHDA, SQIVND (reference sequence). This CDR3 reads CAIGQTGADTQYF. For the CDR3, the DNA is TGTGCCATAGGCCAGACAGGGGCCGATACGCAGTATTTT.

In its sample, this clone was seen a few times. V gene TRBV7-2 combines with J gene TRBJ1-2; 7 nucleotides match TRBD1. Trimming cost V 5 bases and J 8 bases; bases outside gene matches: 8. This CDR3 is 13 amino acids long. CDR1 and CDR2 (germline): SGHTA, FQGNSA. CDR3 in DNA: TGTGCCAGCAGCGAGGGACAGTTAACAGGCTACACCTTC. This codes for CASSEGQLTGYTF.

The chain recombines TRBV30 with TRBJ2-7; D call uncertain. V dropped 2 bases and J dropped 2 bases, with 7 bases sitting between them. The CDR3 spans 12 residues. Germline V gene data show CDR1 as GTSNPN and CDR2 as SVGIG (reference sequence). The CDR3 here is CAWSRLTYEQYF. The CDR3 DNA reads TGTGCCTGGAGTCGACTCACCTACGAGCAGTACTTC.

Here the CDR3 DNA reads TGCGCCAGCAGCCAAGATGCGCCAAACGAATATAGCAATCAGCCCCAGCATTTT. Amino acid sequence: CASSQDAPNEYSNQPQHF. The rearrangement joins TRBV4-1 to TRBJ1-5, with D unclear. Trimming removed 0 bases from V and 0 bases from J, with 15 bases in between. This CDR3 has 18 residues. Germline CDR1 is MGHRA and CDR2 is YSYEKL.

This clone came up a few times. The chain couples TRBV28 to TRBJ2-7; 10 bases are shared with TRBD2. The V and J ends lost 8 bases and 4 bases, in that order; junction bases with no gene match: 8. Germline lookup yields CDR1 MDHEN and CDR2 SYDVKM. The length of the CDR3 is 14 residues. The CDR3 DNA is TGTGCCAGCGGCAGCGGGAGGGACCTGTACGAGCAGTACTTC. Its protein is CASGSGRDLYEQYF.

The chain links TRBV6-1 to TRBJ2-3, with TRBD2 identical over 9 bases. V lost 2 bases to trimming and J lost 2 bases; unmatched junction nucleotides: 5. The CDR3 consists of 16 residues. Per germline, CDR1 MNHNS and CDR2 SASEGT. CDR3 protein: CASSEISSGVTDTQYF. The CDR3 nucleotides read TGTGCCAGCAGTGAAATTTCTAGCGGGGTCACAGATACGCAGTATTTT.

CDR3 sequence reads: CATSGYTEAFF. CDR3 nucleotides: TGTGCCACCTCGGGTTACACTGAAGCTTTCTTT. The genes are TRBV15 and TRBJ1-1; no clear D gene. CDR1 is LNHNV and CDR2 is YYDKDF in the germline V gene (reference sequence). The CDR3 runs 11 residues. The germline V and J ends were trimmed by 8 bases and 3 bases, with 7 bases remaining between them.